The rows below give T cell receptor beta chains drawn from one sample of a study of T-cell reconstitution after alpha-beta-depleted transplantation in children. TCRdb ran MiXCR on the PCR reads and lists one entry per CDR3 protein. The sample has more than 550,000 distinct CDR3 sequences, under 12% seen once. The sample consisted of PBMCs from the stem cell graft donor, taken from the stem cell graft. The receptors shown here come from a human donor who donated a stem cell graft to a child with acute myeloid leukemia. Each CDR3 is given with its conserved first and last residue. A D gene is named only where the DNA matches it firmly. Clone sizes are given selectively: once, few, many, or a class where the clone is expanded.

D | J | V | size | DNA | CDR3
NA | TRBJ1-1 | TRBV6-4 | many | TGTGCCAGCAGGGTCGTCTCCCGGGGCGACACTGAAGCTTTCTTT | CASRVVSRGDTEAFF
TRBD1 | TRBJ1-4 | TRBV29-1 | NA | TGCAGCGTTGAAGTTGACAGGGAACTGGATTTT | CSVEVDRELDF
TRBD2 | TRBJ2-5 | TRBV5-1 | NA | TGCGCCAGCAGCTGGGCGGGACTAGCGGGAGGTTTGGCAGAGACCCAGTACTTC | CASSWAGLAGGLAETQYF
NA | TRBJ2-1 | TRBV20-1 | NA | TGCAGTGCTAGCGGCTCAGCAGACCTTAGCAATGAGCAGTTCTTC | CSASGSADLSNEQFF
NA | TRBJ2-3 | TRBV12-3/TRBV12-4 | many | TGTGCCAGCAGTTTCTATTCGACTAGGATCGGGACAGATACGCAGTATTTT | CASSFYSTRIGTDTQYF
TRBD2 | TRBJ2-3 | TRBV7-2 | few | TGTGCCAGCAGCCAAAGGGCCAGCGGGGCCCAAAGGAATACGCAGTATTTT | CASSQRASGAQRNTQYF
NA | TRBJ1-5 | TRBV3-1 | few | TGTGCCAGCAGCCAGGGCAGGGGCGTTCAGCCCCAGCATTTT | CASSQGRGVQPQHF
NA | TRBJ2-1 | TRBV6-5 | many | TGTGCCAGCAGTTACTCGAAAGGAGGAGAGCAGTTCTTC | CASSYSKGGEQFF
NA | TRBJ2-2 | TRBV7-3 | many | TGTGCCAGCGGGAGTGGCGGGGAGCTGTTTTTT | CASGSGGELFF
TRBD2 | TRBJ2-3 | TRBV5-1 | many | TGCGCCAGCAGCTTCCTAGCGGGAAGCGTGAGTAGCACAGATACGCAGTATTTT | CASSFLAGSVSSTDTQYF
TRBD1 | TRBJ1-2 | TRBV20-1 | few | TGCAGTGCTCAGGACAGGGTGGGTGGCTACACCTTC | CSAQDRVGGYTF
TRBD1 | TRBJ2-3 | TRBV24-1 | NA | TGTGCCACCAGTCCCCTCGACAGGGCAGCATGGACAGATACGCAGTATTTT | CATSPLDRAAWTDTQYF
NA | TRBJ2-2 | TRBV5-1 | NA | TGCGCCAGCAGCTTTGGATTGGGACTTAAGACCAGGGAGCTGTTTTTT | CASSFGLGLKTRELFF
NA | TRBJ2-6 | TRBV12-3/TRBV12-4 | few | TGTGCCAGCAGTCCGGGGGCAAACTCTGGGGCCAACGTCCTGACTTTC | CASSPGANSGANVLTF
NA | TRBJ1-1 | TRBV18 | few | TGTGCCAGCTCAGCCAAATCGGACACTGAAGCTTTCTTT | CASSAKSDTEAFF
TRBD2 | TRBJ2-3 | TRBV12-3/TRBV12-4 | few | TGTGCCAGCAGTTTTAGCGGGAGGCCAGATACGCAGTATTTT | CASSFSGRPDTQYF
TRBD2 | TRBJ2-1 | TRBV20-1 | many | TGCAGTGCTTTCGGGGTAGCGGGAGTAGGGTACAATGAGCAGTTCTTC | CSAFGVAGVGYNEQFF
NA | TRBJ2-1 | TRBV4-2 | NA | TGTGCCAGCAGCTTGGGTCGACTGTACAATGAGCAGTTCTTC | CASSLGRLYNEQFF
TRBD1 | TRBJ2-7 | TRBV29-1 | NA | TGCAGCGTTGTACAGGGGGCTCTGGCCTACGAGCAGTACTTC | CSVVQGALAYEQYF
NA | TRBJ2-7 | TRBV29-1 | many | TGCAGCGTCCCCGGGCCTACCTACGAGCAGTACTTC | CSVPGPTYEQYF